This passage covers 20 T cell receptor beta chains from one sample sequenced in a study of breast tumors, draining lymph nodes, adjacent tissues. TCRdb recomputed calls from the multiplex PCR reads with MiXCR, one row per CDR3 protein. The table records some 85,000 distinct CDR3 sequences, roughly 30% of them present only once. Samples came from axillary lymph nodes draining the breast cancer. The specimen was axillary lymph node tissue. These receptors were taken from a female donor with breast cancer. Some clones in this sample may be carry-over from other donors' samples.

The V gene is TRBV5-4, the J gene TRBJ1-2, with 8 bases fitting TRBD1. The J segment lost 6 bases and the V segment lost 2 bases, leaving 12 bases of the junction unmatched. This CDR3 has 16 amino acids. Germline-derived CDR1 and CDR2 are SGHNT and YYREEE (reference sequence). The CDR3 sequence is CASSLIGSGGRDGYTF. The CDR3 region has the DNA TGTGCCAGCAGCTTAATTGGTTCAGGGGGCCGGGATGGCTACACCTTC.

About this clonotype: Being one base from a much bigger clone, this may be a read error. The chain links TRBV5-6 to TRBJ2-7; possible D gene TRBD2, 6 bases. The germline CDR1 and CDR2 sequences are SGHDT and YYEEEE. V was shortened by 2 bases and J by 7 bases, with 13 bases between the two germline ends. The CDR3 has 13 residues. CDR3 in amino acids: CASSFGSAGEQYF. The CDR3 coding sequence is TGTGCCAGCAGCTTCGGGAGTGCAGGGGAGCAGTACTTC.

This clonotype showed up many times. This rearrangement joins TRBV18 to TRBJ1-6; D remains unclear. The length of the CDR3 is 15 residues. V lost 1 base to trimming and J lost 7 bases, with 11 bases between them. The V gene's germline CDR1 is KGHSH and CDR2 LQKENI. The CDR3 sequence is CASSPLSTENSPLHF. Here the CDR3 DNA reads TGTGCCAGCTCACCACTTTCGACTGAAAATTCACCCCTCCACTTT. The whole variable domain, remainder taken from reference TRBV18 and TRBJ1-6, is NAGVMQNPRHLVRRRGQEARLRCSPMKGHSHVYWYRQLPEEGLKFMVYLQKENIIDESGMPKERFSAEFPKEGPSILRIQQVVRGDSAAYFCASSPLSTENSPLHFGNGTRLTVT.

This clonotype was counted many times. DNA for the CDR3: TGTGCCAGCAGCCCCCTAGTGGATACGCAGTATTTT. Its translation is CASSPLVDTQYF. This sequence joins TRBV11-2 and TRBJ2-3; no clear D gene. The V gene lost 5 bases and the J gene lost 6 bases, with 9 bases spanning the gap. The CDR3 sequence is 12 residues long. Germline values: CDR1 SGHAT, CDR2 FQNNGV.

CDR3 sequence reads: CASPPLPSGNNEQFF. The CDR3 region has the DNA TGTGCCAGCCCACCCCTGCCTAGCGGAAACAATGAGCAGTTCTTC. The rearrangement links TRBV6-1 to TRBJ2-1, with TRBD2 matching 7 bases. This CDR3 comprises 15 residues. Germline assignment: CDR1 MNHNS and CDR2 SASEGT. The ends lost 8 bases at V and 5 bases at J; junction bases unmatched: 12.

In the case of this clonotype: A much larger clone differs from this one at a single base, so this may be a read error. The chain joins TRBV9 to TRBJ2-7; D gene ambiguous. Trimming removed 7 bases from V and 2 bases from J, with 16 bases in between. Germline-derived CDR1 and CDR2 are SGDLS and YYNGEE. The CDR3 consists of 14 residues. The CDR3 spells CASGKSLGTYEQYF. CDR3 DNA: TGTGCCAGCGGCAAAAGTCTGGGGACCTACGAGCAGTACTTC.

There are a few counts of this clonotype. This sequence joins TRBV27 and TRBJ2-1; 9 positions agree with TRBD2. J was trimmed by 5 bases and V by 4 bases; bases with no gene match: 3. From germline, CDR1 is MNHEY and CDR2 SMNVEV (reference sequence). The CDR3 loop spans 14 amino acids. CDR3: CASSWRGGNNEQFF. The CDR3 coding sequence is TGTGCCAGCAGTTGGCGGGGGGGGAACAATGAGCAGTTCTTC.

This clonotype was detected many times. This chain links TRBV7-9 with TRBJ2-7, with 7 bases aligning to TRBD1. The CDR3 runs 14 residues. The V gene end was trimmed by 5 bases and the J gene end by 3 bases; junction bases not matched to a gene: 7. In germline, CDR1 is SEHNR, CDR2 FQNEAQ (reference sequence). CDR3 DNA: TGTGCCAGCAGCCCTCCCGCAGGGGGCTACGAGCAGTACTTC. It is translated as CASSPPAGGYEQYF.

The gene calls are TRBV7-3 and TRBJ2-1; D gene ambiguous. V was clipped by 2 bases and J by 2 bases, with 10 bases between them. Germline V gene data show CDR1 as SGHTA and CDR2 as FQGTGA. The CDR3 contains 15 residues. CDR3 sequence reads: CASSLPGSTYNEQFF. The CDR3 DNA reads as TGTGCCAGCAGCTTACCGGGTAGTACCTACAATGAGCAGTTCTTC.

Comments on this clonotype: An end of the junction does not agree with germline; a read error may underlie this. The gene calls are TRBV7-2 and TRBJ1-2, with D possibly TRBD1 on 5 matching bases. Germline V gene lookup returns CDR1 SGHTA and CDR2 FQGNSA. This CDR3 is built from 15 residues. Here the CDR3 reads CADSLAWGAGYGYTF. CDR3 DNA: TGCGCCGACAGCTTAGCTTGGGGCGCAGGATATGGCTACACCTTC.

J is TRBJ1-1 and V is TRBV30; D is possibly TRBD1 (5 bases). The V gene lost 2 bases and the J gene lost 6 bases, with 13 bases spanning the gap. CDR3 length: 13 amino acids. The germline gives CDR1 GTSNPN, CDR2 SVGIG (reference sequence). The CDR3 bases are TGTGCCTGGAGTAGGCAGGGTGGGTCTGAAGCTTTCTTT. Translated, it gives CAWSRQGGSEAFF. Drawing the rest from reference TRBV30 and TRBJ1-1, the complete variable domain is SQTIHQWPATLVQPVGSPLSLECTVEGTSNPNLYWYRQAAGRGLQLLFYSVGIGQISSEVPQNLSASRPQDRQFILSSKKLLLSDSGFYLCAWSRQGGSEAFFGQGTRLTVV.

The sample holds many counts of this clonotype. A much bigger clone sits one base away, suggesting this may be a read error. V usage is TRBV5-4 and J usage is TRBJ2-5; TRBD2 aligns across 7 bases. CDR1 SGHNT and CDR2 YYREEE come from the germline V gene (reference sequence). CDR3 length: 14 residues. The CDR3: CAGSSQAGQETQYF. Here the CDR3 DNA reads TGTGCCGGCAGCTCACAAGCGGGACAAGAGACCCAGTACTTC.

This clonotype was detected only once. With a much larger clone just one base away, this may be a read error. CDR3 amino acids: CASSVGLAGQKTIQYF. CDR3 DNA: TGTGCCAGCAGTGTGGGACTAGCGGGACAGAAAACCATTCAGTACTTC. The chain combines TRBV12-3 or TRBV12-4 with TRBJ2-4, with 13 bases fitting TRBD2. This CDR3 spans 16 amino acids.

This clonotype has ten or more counts. The rearrangement joins TRBV20-1 to TRBJ2-3; D might be TRBD1 (6 bases). The CDR3 is made up of 14 amino acids. From germline, CDR1 is DFQATT and CDR2 SNEGSKA (reference sequence). The V end was cut by 5 bases, the J end by 2 bases, with 14 bases between. CDR3 region: CSADRDTPTDTQYF. The CDR3 DNA reads TGCAGTGCTGACCGGGACACCCCCACAGATACGCAGTATTTT.

The gene calls are TRBV27 and TRBJ2-1, with 8 positions matching TRBD2. CDR3 length equals 16 residues. Germline CDR1 is MNHEY and CDR2 is SMNVEV (reference sequence). Germline trimming cut 3 bases from V and 7 bases from J; bases unmatched to any gene: 11. CDR3 residues: CASSLGRGGFGNEQFF. The CDR3, as DNA: TGTGCCAGCAGTTTGGGGCGCGGGGGGTTTGGGAATGAGCAGTTCTTC.

The chain is built from TRBV6-1 and TRBJ2-5; 13 positions match TRBD2. The CDR3 has 16 amino acids. V lost 6 bases, J lost 7 bases, and 11 bases stayed unmatched. From germline, CDR1 is MNHNS and CDR2 SASEGT. The CDR3 here is CASRLALAGGLGTQYF. In nucleotides, the CDR3 is TGTGCCAGCAGACTTGCACTAGCGGGAGGGCTGGGGACCCAGTACTTC.

This clonotype appeared many times. The chain employs TRBV29-1 and TRBJ2-2, with D perhaps TRBD2 (6 bases). V lost 5 bases and J 6 bases, leaving 13 bases between the germline ends. This CDR3 has 13 residues. CDR1 and CDR2 from the germline V gene are SQVTM and ANQGSEA. The CDR3 spells CSVPLGTSGELFF. CDR3 nucleotide sequence: TGCAGCGTTCCGTTAGGGACTTCCGGGGAGCTGTTTTTT.

This clonotype was found a few times. The chain recombines TRBV3-1 with TRBJ1-2, with unresolved D. The germline CDR1 and CDR2 sequences are LGHDT and YNNKEL (reference sequence). This CDR3 has 13 residues. V was trimmed by 1 base and J by 8 bases, leaving 11 bases between them. The CDR3 DNA reads TGTGCCAGCAGCCAAGTGTCAAGTGGCGGCTACACCTTC. Its protein product is CASSQVSSGGYTF.

This clonotype showed up just a few times. A much larger clone is a single base away; this may be a read error. Because the CDR3 is missing its conserved closing phenylalanine or tryptophan, this is likely a read error. The V call is TRBV19, the J call TRBJ2-1; 8 bases match TRBD2. The V gene end was trimmed by 9 bases and the J gene end by 5 bases; junction bases not matched to a gene: 15. Germline CDR1 is LNHDA and CDR2 is SQIVND (reference sequence). The CDR3 sequence is 16 residues long. CDR3 in DNA: TGTGCCAGATACCCCCGGACGAGCGGGAGTAACAATGAGCAGTTCTCC. Translating it yields CARYPRTSGSNNEQFS.

This clonotype appeared once. A clone one base away is much larger, so this may be a read error. The rearrangement links TRBV27 to TRBJ1-4, with TRBD1 matching over 9 bases. The CDR3 is made up of 16 amino acids. Germline loops: CDR1 MNHEY, CDR2 SMNVEV (reference sequence). CDR3 amino acids: CASSSGTGRANEKLLF. CDR3 nucleotides: TGTGCCAGCAGTTCCGGGACAGGGAGGGCTAATGAAAAACTGCTTTTT. Complete variable domain (other parts from reference TRBV27 and TRBJ1-4): EAQVTQNPRYLITVTGKKLTVTCSQNMNHEYMSWYRQDPGLGLRQIYYSMNVEVTDKGDVPEGYKVSRKEKRNFPLILESPSPNQTSLYFCASSSGTGRANEKLLFGSGTQLSVL.